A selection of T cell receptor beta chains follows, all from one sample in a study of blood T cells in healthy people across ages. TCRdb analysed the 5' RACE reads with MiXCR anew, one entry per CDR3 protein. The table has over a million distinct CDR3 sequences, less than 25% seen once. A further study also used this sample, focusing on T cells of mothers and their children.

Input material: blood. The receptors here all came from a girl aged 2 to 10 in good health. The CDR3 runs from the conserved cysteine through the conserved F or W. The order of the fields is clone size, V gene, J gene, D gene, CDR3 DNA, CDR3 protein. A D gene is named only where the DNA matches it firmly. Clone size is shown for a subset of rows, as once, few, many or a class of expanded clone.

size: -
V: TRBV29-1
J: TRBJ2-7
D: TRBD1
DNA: TGCAGCGTTGAAGCCAGGGACAGCTACGAGCAGTACTTC
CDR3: CSVEARDSYEQYF

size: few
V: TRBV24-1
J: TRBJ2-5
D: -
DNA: TGTGCCACCAGTGGAGGGGGAATGGAGACCCAGTACTTC
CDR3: CATSGGGMETQYF

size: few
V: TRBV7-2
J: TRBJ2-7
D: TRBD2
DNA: TGTGCCAGCAGCTTTGCCGCTAGCGGGGGCTACAGCTCCTACGAGCAGTACTTC
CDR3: CASSFAASGGYSSYEQYF

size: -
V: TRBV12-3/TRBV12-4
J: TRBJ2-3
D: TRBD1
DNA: TGTGCCAGCAGTTGGGACAGCGGCACAGATACGCAGTATTTT
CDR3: CASSWDSGTDTQYF

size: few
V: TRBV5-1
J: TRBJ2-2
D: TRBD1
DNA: TGCGCCAGCAGCTTGGACCCGGGACAGACCGGGGAGCTGTTTTTT
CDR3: CASSLDPGQTGELFF

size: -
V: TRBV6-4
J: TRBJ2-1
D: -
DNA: TGTGCCAGCAGTGACATCTGGAGGCCCCTTCACAATGAGCAGTTCTTC
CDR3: CASSDIWRPLHNEQFF

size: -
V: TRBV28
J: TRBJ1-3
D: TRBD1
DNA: TGTGCCAGCAGTTTACGCTGGGGAGGACAGGGGGCAGGGAACACCATATATTTT
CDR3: CASSLRWGGQGAGNTIYF

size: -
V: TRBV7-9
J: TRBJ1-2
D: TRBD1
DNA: TGTGCCAGCAGCTCGCAAGGACAGGGGGGCTACACCTTC
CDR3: CASSSQGQGGYTF

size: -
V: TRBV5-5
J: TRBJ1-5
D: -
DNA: TGTGCCAGCAGCTTGAACAATTATGACGATCAGCCCCAGCATTTT
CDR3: CASSLNNYDDQPQHF

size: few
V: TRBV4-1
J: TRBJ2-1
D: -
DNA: TGCGCCAGCAGCCAGACTTCCTTGGGAGTTCGGGTCAATGAGCAGTTCTTC
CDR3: CASSQTSLGVRVNEQFF

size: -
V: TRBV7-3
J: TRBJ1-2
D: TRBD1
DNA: TGTGCCAGCAGCGCCGATACAGGGGGCTATGGCTACACCTTC
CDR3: CASSADTGGYGYTF

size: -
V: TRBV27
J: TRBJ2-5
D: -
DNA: TGTGCCAGCAGTTTATCGACCCAAGAGACCCAGTACTTC
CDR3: CASSLSTQETQYF

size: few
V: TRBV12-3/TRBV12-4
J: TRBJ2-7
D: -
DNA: TGTGCCAGCAGAGCGGGTTATTCCTACGAGCAGTACTTC
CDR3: CASRAGYSYEQYF

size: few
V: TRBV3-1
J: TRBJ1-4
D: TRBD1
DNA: TGTGCCAGCAGCCAAGATCTTGGGACAGGGAATGAAAAACTGTTTTTT
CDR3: CASSQDLGTGNEKLFF

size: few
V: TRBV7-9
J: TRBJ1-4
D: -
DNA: TGTGCCAGCAGCCCTCCTCCAGGTGAAAAACTGTTTTTT
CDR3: CASSPPPGEKLFF